This TCR beta chain comes out of a study of response to subunit inactivated influenza vaccine. From germline, CDR1 is SQVTM and CDR2 ANQGSEA. The CDR3 is made up of 16 amino acids. The trim removed 3 bases at V and 1 base at J, leaving 7 bases unmatched. TCRdb reanalysed the RT-PCR reads using MiXCR and keeps one entry per CDR3 protein. The sample records more than 550,000 distinct CDR3 sequences, about 11% being singletons. The sample holds a few counts of this clonotype. The source of this sequence is a man aged 50 to 59 who received an inactivated influenza vaccine. The sample here was PBMCs from blood, taken on the day of vaccination. The genes are TRBV29-1 and TRBJ2-3; 10 bases are a match to TRBD2. CDR3 loop: CSVEDSGRFRTDTQYF. The CDR3 DNA follows: TGCAGCGTTGAGGATAGCGGGAGGTTTCGCACAGATACGCAGTATTTT.